What follows are 5 T cell receptor beta chains derived from one specimen sequenced in a study of PD-1 blockade in classical Hodgkin lymphoma. The repertoire was sequenced with immunoSEQ multiplex PCR; TCRdb's copy has only in-frame clones and lacks some. The sample includes 40,000 to 45,000 clones, approximately 71% of them seen just once. Time point here: cycle 4 day 1 (C4D1), after around six weeks of nivolumab. In every patient, relapse followed autologous stem cell transplantation, while exposure to brentuximab vedotin differed. This specimen was peripheral blood mononuclear cells (PBMCs), taken before the fourth cycle of nivolumab. The receptors derive from a human donor with classical Hodgkin lymphoma.

J is TRBJ1-3 and V is TRBV2; TRBD1 matches at 7 bases. J lost 2 bases, V lost 5 bases, and 6 bases had no gene match. The CDR3 extends over 15 amino acids. Germline V gives CDR1 SNHLY, CDR2 FYNNEI. CDR3 in amino acids: CASSPDRSTGNTIYF. CDR3 nucleotides: TGTGCCAGCAGTCCGGACAGGTCGACTGGAAACACCATATATTTT.

The chain uses TRBV6-1 and TRBJ2-7; the D gene is possibly TRBD2 (5 bases). Germline V gene sequence: CDR1 MNHNS, CDR2 SASEGT. CDR3 length: 14 amino acids. Between the trimmed V and J ends, which lost 6 bases and 4 bases, there was a span of 16 bases. The CDR3 DNA reads as TGTGCCAGCAGCAAGTCGGGGAGCGGTTACGAGCAGTACTTC. The encoded protein is CASSKSGSGYEQYF.

The rearrangement links TRBV7-3 to TRBJ2-7; maybe TRBD1 (7 bases). Germline CDR1 is SGHTA and CDR2 is FQGTGA. The V end lost 5 bases, the J end lost 7 bases, and 21 bases lay between the germline ends. This CDR3 has 15 amino acids. The CDR3 is CASSTDAEGAREQYF. CDR3 in DNA: TGTGCCAGCAGCACCGACGCGGAGGGGGCGAGAGAGCAGTACTTC.

This clone was seen a handful of times. The genes are TRBV11-2 and TRBJ2-3; D gene unclear. Per germline, CDR1 SGHAT and CDR2 FQNNGV. The ends were cut back, 5 bases at V and 3 bases at J, with 6 bases in the middle. CDR3 length: 12 residues. CDR3 sequence reads: CASSLFTDTQYF. The CDR3 coding sequence is TGTGCCAGCAGCCTATTTACAGATACGCAGTATTTT.

The V and J genes are TRBV7-2 and TRBJ1-2, with D maybe TRBD1 (5 bases). The CDR3 has 13 residues. From germline, CDR1 is SGHTA and CDR2 FQGNSA. Trimming removed 3 bases from V and 8 bases from J, with 13 bases in between. Here the CDR3 reads CASSFGHPSGYTF. CDR3 DNA sequence: TGTGCCAGCAGCTTTGGACATCCGTCCGGCTACACCTTC. Looking up the rest from reference TRBV7-2 and TRBJ1-2 gives the full variable domain: GAGVSQSPSNKVTEKGKDVELRCDPISGHTALYWYRQSLGQGLEFLIYFQGNSAPDKSGLPSDRFSAERTGGSVSTLTIQRTQQEDSAVYLCASSFGHPSGYTFGSGTRLTVV.